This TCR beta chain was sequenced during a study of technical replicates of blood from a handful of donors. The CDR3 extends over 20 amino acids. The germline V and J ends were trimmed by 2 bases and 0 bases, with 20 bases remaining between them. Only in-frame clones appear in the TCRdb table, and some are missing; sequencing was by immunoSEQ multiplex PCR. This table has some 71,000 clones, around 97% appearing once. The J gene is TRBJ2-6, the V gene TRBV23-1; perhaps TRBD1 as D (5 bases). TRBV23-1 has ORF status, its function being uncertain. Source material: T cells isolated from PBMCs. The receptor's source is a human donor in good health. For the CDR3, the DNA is TGCGCCAGCAGTCAAGGACCTGACAGACGGCCCACCTCTGGGGCCAACGTCCTGACTTTC. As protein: CASSQGPDRRPTSGANVLTF.